This T cell receptor beta chain was recovered during a study of blood T cell repertoires in COVID-19. In the original processing: Estimation of nucleated cell counts was performed using reference gene primer amplification. Some clones are missing from TCRdb's copy, which holds only in-frame ones; the method was immunoSEQ multiplex PCR. D and trimming were read from the DNA, whereas the V and J calls and clone size are those reported in that table. The sample records fewer than 30,000 clones, approximately 66% being singletons. The sequence was obtained from a man in his 60s with active or convalescent COVID-19. Input material: peripheral blood.

The CDR3 coding sequence is TGTGCCAGTAGTATTGTCAGGTTCTCTGAAGCTTTCTTT. Protein product: CASSIVRFSEAFF. The chain joins TRBV19 to TRBJ1-1, with D hard to call. With 3 bases removed from V and 6 bases from J, the gap between germline ends came to 11 bases. The CDR3 covers 13 residues. CDR1 is LNHDA and CDR2 is SQIVND in the germline V gene (reference sequence).